This TCR beta chain was sequenced for a study of somatic mutations in cytotoxic T cells in rheumatoid arthritis. Study as a whole: After diagnosis, patient blood (around 32 ml EDTA) was drawn right away, before any treatment was given. Notes on the study in general: Measured CD8+ T-cell clonality, a value compared between rheumatoid arthritis patients and age-matched healthy controls, did not differ significantly.

This clone is medium-sized within its sample. Its antigen is unidentified. Libraries were prepared by immunoSEQ multiplex PCR; TCRdb keeps only in-frame clonotypes and omits some of them. The sample carries 16,000 or so clones, more than 70% recorded once. Germline CDR1 SGHNT, CDR2 YYREEE (reference sequence). The CDR3 sequence is 15 residues long. Trimming removed 1 base from V and 1 base from J, with 9 bases in between. The sequenced sample was CD8+ T cells sorted from blood. The V and J genes are TRBV5-4 and TRBJ2-1; D possibly corresponds to TRBD2 (6 bases). This TCR was recovered from an adult with rheumatoid arthritis. The CDR3 sequence: CASSLRGNSYNEQFF. DNA for the CDR3: TGTGCCAGCAGCTTGCGCGGGAATTCCTACAATGAGCAGTTCTTC.